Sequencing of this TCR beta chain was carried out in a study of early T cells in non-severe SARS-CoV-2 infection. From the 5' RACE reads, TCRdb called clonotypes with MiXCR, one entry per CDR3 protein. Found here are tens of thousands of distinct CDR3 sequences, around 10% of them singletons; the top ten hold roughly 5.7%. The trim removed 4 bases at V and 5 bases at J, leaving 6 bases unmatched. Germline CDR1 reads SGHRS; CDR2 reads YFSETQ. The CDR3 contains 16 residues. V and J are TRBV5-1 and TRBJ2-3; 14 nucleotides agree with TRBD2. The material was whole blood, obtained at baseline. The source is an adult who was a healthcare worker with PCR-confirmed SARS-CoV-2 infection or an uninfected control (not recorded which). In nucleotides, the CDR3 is TGCGCCAGCAGCCCGGGACTAGCGGGGGTTGTAGATACGCAGTATTTT. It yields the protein CASSPGLAGVVDTQYF.